This T cell receptor (beta chain) was captured by sequencing in a study of CD8 T cells in Susac syndrome. Reverse transcription used roughly 0.45 to 1 ug RNA and random hexamers. MiXCR, applied by TCRdb to the immunoSEQ multiplex PCR reads, yields one record per CDR3 protein. The sample contains about 150,000 distinct CDR3 sequences, around 95% of which appear only once. Germline CDR1 and CDR2: MGHDK and SYGVNS. This CDR3 region has 14 residues. Trimming shortened V by 4 bases and J by 0 bases, and 10 bases separated the two germline ends. The chain links TRBV25-1 to TRBJ2-7, with no clear D. What was sequenced was CD4+ T cells from PBMCs. The sequence came from a human donor with Susac syndrome. The CDR3 here is CASSGVGSSYEQYF. The CDR3, as DNA: TGTGCCAGCAGTGGGGTGGGCAGCTCCTACGAGCAGTACTTC.